What follows are 3 T cell receptor beta chains derived from one specimen sequenced in a study of CD8 T cells in Susac syndrome. Random hexamers primed reverse transcription of roughly 0.45 to 1 ug RNA. TCRdb redid the calling of the immunoSEQ multiplex PCR reads with MiXCR, one entry per CDR3 protein. Of around 180,000 distinct CDR3 sequences in the sample, around 94% were seen once. Source material: CD4+ T cells from PBMCs. The receptors stem from a human donor with Susac syndrome.

The V call is TRBV2, the J call TRBJ2-4; D is uncertain. V gave up 7 bases and J gave up 0 bases, with 7 bases separating them. The CDR3 contains 13 residues. The V gene's germline CDR1 is SNHLY and CDR2 FYNNEI. This CDR3 is CASTVEAKNIQYF. CDR3 nucleotide sequence: TGTGCCAGCACGGTAGAAGCCAAAAACATTCAGTACTTC.

This clonotype is a singleton in its sample. J is TRBJ2-1 and V is TRBV29-1; 10 nucleotides match TRBD2. Per the germline V gene, CDR1 is SQVTM and CDR2 is ANQGSEA. This CDR3 has 14 residues. With 6 bases clipped from V and 4 bases from J, the junction kept 6 bases outside the gene matches. In DNA form, the CDR3 reads TGCAGCGTCCACGGGACTAGCGATTACAATGAGCAGTTCTTC. This encodes CSVHGTSDYNEQFF.

The V and J genes are TRBV4-2 and TRBJ2-3, with 10 positions matching TRBD2. Germline V gene data show CDR1 as LGHNA and CDR2 as YNFKEQ. With 4 bases clipped from V and 0 bases from J, the junction kept 16 bases outside the gene matches. CDR3 length: 20 amino acids. CDR3 loop: CASSPMGLAGEYSSTDTQYF. CDR3 DNA sequence: TGTGCCAGCAGCCCGATGGGCCTAGCGGGGGAGTACTCTAGCACAGATACGCAGTATTTT.